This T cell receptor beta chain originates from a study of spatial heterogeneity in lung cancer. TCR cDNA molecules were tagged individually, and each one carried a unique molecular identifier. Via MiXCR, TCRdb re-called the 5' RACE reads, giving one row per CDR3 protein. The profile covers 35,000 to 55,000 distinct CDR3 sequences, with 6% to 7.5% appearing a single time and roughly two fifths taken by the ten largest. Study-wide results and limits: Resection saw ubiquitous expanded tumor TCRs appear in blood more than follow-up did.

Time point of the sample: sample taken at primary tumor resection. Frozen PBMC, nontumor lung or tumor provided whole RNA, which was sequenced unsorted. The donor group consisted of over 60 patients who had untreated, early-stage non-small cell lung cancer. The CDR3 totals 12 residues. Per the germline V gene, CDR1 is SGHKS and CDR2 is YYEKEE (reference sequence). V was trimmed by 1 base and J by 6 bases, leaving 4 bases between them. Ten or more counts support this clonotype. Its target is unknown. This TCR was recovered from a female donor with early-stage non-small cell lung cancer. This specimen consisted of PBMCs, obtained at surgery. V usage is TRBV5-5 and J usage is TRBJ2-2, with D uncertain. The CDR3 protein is CASSLLAGELFF. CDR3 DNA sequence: TGTGCCAGCAGCTTGCTTGCCGGGGAGCTGTTTTTT.